This T cell receptor beta chain was found in a study of cytomegalovirus exposure and HLA in healthy donors. Use of 60 Vbeta and 13 Jbeta primers characterized the PCR. Here immunoSEQ multiplex PCR was the method, and the copy in TCRdb shows in-frame clones only, minus some. The data contain more than 100,000 clones, roughly 80% of them singletons. With respect to this clone: Its antigen is not identified.

Per germline, CDR1 PRHDT and CDR2 FYEKMQ (reference sequence). After removal of 0 bases from V and 3 bases from J, the junction contained 11 bases not matched to a gene. This CDR3 has 18 residues. General study points: A few chains tied to CMV proved CMV antigen-specific in vitro. Some V segments, including TRBV6-2 and TRBV6-3, were excluded as indistinguishable. Later analysis indicated greater clonal expansion among HLA-associated TCR beta chains than among equally common other chains.

The chain recombines TRBV13 with TRBJ2-5, with 9 bases aligning to TRBD1. Sequenced material: PBMCs. This TCR derives from a woman between 55 and 75 years old in good health and CMV-seronegative. The CDR3 DNA follows: TGTGCCAGCAGCTTAGGGGGTTCGAGACAGGGGGTGAAAGAGACCCAGTACTTC. This gives the protein CASSLGGSRQGVKETQYF. The full variable domain, completed using reference TRBV13 and TRBJ2-5, is AAGVIQSPRHLIKEKRETATLKCYPIPRHDTVYWYQQGPGQDPQFLISFYEKMQSDKGSIPDRFSAQQFSDYHSELNMSSLELGDSALYFCASSLGGSRQGVKETQYFGPGTRLLVL.